This record concerns one T cell receptor beta chain sequence. This record belongs to a study of T cells expressing NK-cell markers. Beta-chain TCR cDNA was generated via 5'RACE template switching with UMIs. TCRdb reprocessed the 5' RACE reads and stores each CDR3 protein as one record, lacking DNA. The sample data list 440,000 or so distinct CDR3 sequences. Sequencing used blood T cells: a sorted CD56 or NKG2C T cell subset, CD4+ or CD8+ T cells, or bulk PBMC T cells (not recorded which). This receptor was taken from a woman aged 18 to 75 in good health.

CDR3 in amino acids: CSAPQSSNQPQHF. The chain uses TRBV20-1 and TRBJ1-5; with no DNA, the TCRdb D assignment of TRBD1 cannot be verified. Germline-derived CDR1 and CDR2 are DFQATT and SNEGSKA (reference sequence). This CDR3 spans 13 amino acids.